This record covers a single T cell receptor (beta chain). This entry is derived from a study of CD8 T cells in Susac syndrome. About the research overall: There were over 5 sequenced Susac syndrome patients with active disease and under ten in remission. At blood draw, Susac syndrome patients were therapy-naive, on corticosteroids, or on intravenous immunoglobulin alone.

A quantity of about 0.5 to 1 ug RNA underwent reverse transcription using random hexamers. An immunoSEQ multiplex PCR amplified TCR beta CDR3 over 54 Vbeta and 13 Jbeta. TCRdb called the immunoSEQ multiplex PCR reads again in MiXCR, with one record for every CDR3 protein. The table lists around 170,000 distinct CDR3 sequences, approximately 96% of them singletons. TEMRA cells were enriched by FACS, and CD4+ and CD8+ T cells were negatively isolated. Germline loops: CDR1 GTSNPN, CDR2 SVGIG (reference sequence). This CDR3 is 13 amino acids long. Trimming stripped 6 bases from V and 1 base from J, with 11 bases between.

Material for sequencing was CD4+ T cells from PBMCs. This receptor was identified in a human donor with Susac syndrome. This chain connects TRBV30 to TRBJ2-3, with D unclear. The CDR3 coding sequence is TGTGCCTGCAAGGGTGAGGGCACAGATACGCAGTATTTT. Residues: CACKGEGTDTQYF. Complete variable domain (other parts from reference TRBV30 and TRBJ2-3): SQTIHQWPATLVQPVGSPLSLECTVEGTSNPNLYWYRQAAGRGLQLLFYSVGIGQISSEVPQNLSASRPQDRQFILSSKKLLLSDSGFYLCACKGEGTDTQYFGPGTRLTVL.